Included here is one T cell receptor beta chain sequence, with context. TCRdb's table, derived via immunoSEQ multiplex PCR, lists solely in-frame clones and lacks some. Of tens of thousands of clones in the sample, approximately 87% are singletons; the top ten hold approximately 50%. This record belongs to a study of control samples from healthy donors and cancer patients. V lost 1 base and J lost 0; bases outside the gene matches: 3. CDR3 length: 16 amino acids. Germline values: CDR1 SGHTA, CDR2 FQGNSA. This clonotype originated in a man aged 60-69 years in good health. The chain carries TRBV7-2 and TRBJ2-4; 7 bases line up with TRBD1. The sequencing sample was made of blood. The DNA for the CDR3 is TGTGCCAGCAGCTTAGGTACAGGGGTAGCCAAAAACATTCAGTACTTC. It yields the protein CASSLGTGVAKNIQYF.